The present entry profiles one T cell receptor (beta chain) with its context. Primers used in a second PCR of roughly 7 to 11 cycles were a sample-barcoded 5' primer and a J-beta primer mix. TCRdb redid the calling of the 5' RACE reads with MiXCR, one entry per CDR3 protein. The table lists roughly 680,000 distinct CDR3 sequences, 49% of them singletons, with under 35% in the top ten. The data are from a study of blood T cells in healthy people across ages. The CDR3 loop spans 22 amino acids. Losses at the gene ends were 2 bases for V and 0 bases for J; bases not matched to a gene: 16. Germline V gives CDR1 MDHEN, CDR2 SYDVKM.

The chain combines TRBV28 with TRBJ2-1; TRBD2 matches at 13 bases. This TCR derives from a woman between 55 and 75 years old in good health. Sample: blood. The CDR3 spells CASSLGTSGRAVPTSSYNEQFF. CDR3 bases: TGTGCCAGCAGTTTAGGTACTAGCGGGAGGGCCGTACCTACGAGCTCCTACAATGAGCAGTTCTTC.